Sequencing of this TCR beta chain was carried out in a study of cytomegalovirus exposure and HLA in healthy donors. Germline CDR1 and CDR2: SEHNR and FQNEAQ (reference sequence). Trimming stripped 5 bases from V and 2 bases from J, with 13 bases between. The CDR3 runs 15 residues. Vbeta (60) and Jbeta (13) primers were used in the PCR. In the original workflow: In a later analysis, 80 million or so unique TCR beta chains included roughly 11 million shared by two or more donors. Method: immunoSEQ multiplex PCR; TCRdb's copy keeps in-frame clones and lacks some. The V and J calls and clone size were taken over from that table, and D and trimming were inferred from the DNA. This table has some 150,000 clones, approximately 78% appearing once.

The origin of this receptor is a woman in her 50s in good health and CMV-seropositive. Sequenced: PBMCs. This chain joins TRBV7-9 and TRBJ1-3, with D perhaps matching TRBD1 (5 bases). CDR3 in DNA: TGTGCCAGCAGCCAGAGGCCAGGGACTGGAAACACCATATATTTT. Residues: CASSQRPGTGNTIYF.